These T cell receptor beta chains were read from a single sample in a study of a mutant IDH1 vaccine in newly diagnosed glioma. Here immunoSEQ multiplex PCR was the method, and the copy in TCRdb shows in-frame clones only, minus some. Among tens of thousands of clones listed, around 82% were seen once. Here the sequenced sample was peripheral blood mononuclear cells (PBMCs), taken from a glioma patient treated with radiotherapy, temozolomide or both. The receptors derive from a woman between 18 and 30 years old with glioma. Some clones in this sample may be carry-over from other donors' samples. Both conserved end residues are part of each CDR3. Fields, in order: CDR3 protein, CDR3 DNA, D gene, V gene, clone size, J gene. D genes are given only for firm matches. Where a row states a size, it is once, few, many or the class of an expanded clone; other rows omit it.

CASIRAGNTEAFF TGTGCCAGCATACGTGCAGGGAACACTGAAGCTTTCTTT . TRBV7-2 . TRBJ1-1
CASRTLTGIHEQYF TGTGCCAGCAGGACCTTGACAGGGATACACGAGCAGTACTTC TRBD1 TRBV6-5 . TRBJ2-7
CAWSGGTISSANEKLFF TGTGCCTGGAGTGGGGGAACCATTTCATCGGCTAATGAAAAACTGTTTTTT . TRBV30 . TRBJ1-4
CASSQVAGQHNSPLHF TGCGCCAGCAGTCAGGTTGCGGGACAGCATAATTCACCCCTCCACTTT TRBD1 TRBV23-1 . TRBJ1-6
CSVLRTGGDGYTF TGCAGCGTTTTACGGACAGGGGGCGATGGCTACACCTTC TRBD1 TRBV29-1 few TRBJ1-2
CSVRWGYEQYF TGCAGCGTTCGATGGGGGTATGAGCAGTACTTC . TRBV29-1 . TRBJ2-7
CASSLRTGSKNIQYF TGTGCCAGCAGCCTCCGGACAGGGTCCAAAAACATTCAGTACTTC TRBD1 TRBV14 . TRBJ2-4
CASAGIYGYTF TGTGCCAGCGCAGGGATCTATGGCTACACCTTC . TRBV6-5 . TRBJ1-2
CASSSIRGRAGTDTQYF TGCGCCAGCAGCTCCATTCGGGGGAGGGCCGGCACAGATACGCAGTATTTT TRBD2 TRBV5-1 . TRBJ2-3
CASSLGSVRQVISGNTIYF TGTGCCAGCAGCTTAGGTTCGGTGAGGCAGGTCATCTCTGGAAACACCATATATTTT . TRBV7-9 once TRBJ1-3
CASSAAGGYEQYF TGCGCCAGCAGCGCAGCCGGGGGATACGAGCAGTACTTC . TRBV5-1 . TRBJ2-7
CASSQGRLAGKETQYF TGCGCCAGCAGCCAAGGGCGACTAGCGGGAAAAGAGACCCAGTACTTC TRBD2 TRBV4-1 . TRBJ2-5
CASSYRRGRSQETQYF TGTGCCAGCAGTTACAGGAGGGGTCGGAGCCAAGAGACCCAGTACTTC . TRBV6-5 . TRBJ2-5
CASSLSGTSPREQYF TGCGCCAGCAGCTTGTCCGGGACTAGCCCAAGAGAGCAGTACTTC TRBD2 TRBV5-1 . TRBJ2-7
CASSGQGGNQPQHF TGTGCCAGCAGCGGACAGGGCGGCAATCAGCCCCAGCATTTT TRBD1 TRBV7-2 . TRBJ1-5
CASSGTGGTYEQYF TGTGCCAGCAGTGGAACAGGGGGTACCTACGAGCAGTACTTC TRBD1 TRBV2 . TRBJ2-7